These 32 T cell receptor beta chains came from one sample sequenced in a study of blood T cell repertoires in COVID-19 (dated by TCRdb to 2018 to 2021). Libraries were built with the immunoSEQ multiplex PCR assay. TCRdb retrieved this table from immuneACCESS and kept in-frame rearrangements only. Not all clones are present; in checked studies, unresolved V genes account for under half, and no reason is known for the remainder. This sample comprises around 140,000 clones, less than 85% of them detected only once. The ten most abundant clones make up approximately 17% of the sample. Sequenced material: peripheral blood. Receptors were obtained from a woman at least 80 years old with acute or convalescent COVID-19.

The CDR3 region has the DNA TGTGCCAGCAGTTACGTAGTTGCTGAGCAGTTCTTC. Translating gives CASSYVVAEQFF. This chain links TRBV6-2 or TRBV6-3 with TRBJ2-1, with no clear D. The CDR3 covers 12 residues. V was pared by 2 bases and J by 9 bases, with 8 bases between. Germline assignment: CDR1 MNHEY and CDR2 SVGEGT.

The chain links TRBV18 to TRBJ2-1; 8 bases are a match to TRBD2. The CDR3 contains 16 residues. Per the germline V gene, CDR1 is KGHSH and CDR2 is LQKENI. Trimming took 3 bases from V and 0 from J; bases not matched to a gene: 4. DNA for the CDR3: TGTGCCAGCTCACCTTTCCGGGGGGGCTCCTACAATGAGCAGTTCTTC. It encodes CASSPFRGGSYNEQFF.

The chain couples TRBV2 to TRBJ2-5, with D possibly TRBD1 on 5 matching bases. CDR1 SNHLY and CDR2 FYNNEI come from the germline V gene. Trimming cost V 6 bases and J 2 bases, with 7 bases left between them. This CDR3 spans 12 amino acids. The CDR3 sequence is CASSRQQETQYF. CDR3 nucleotide sequence: TGTGCCAGCAGCAGACAGCAAGAGACCCAGTACTTC.

V gene TRBV6-5 combines with J gene TRBJ2-3; D perhaps matches TRBD1 (5 bases). This CDR3 is built from 16 residues. The V and J ends lost 0 bases and 0 bases respectively, with 10 bases between them. CDR1 and CDR2 (germline): MNHEY, SVGAGI. CDR3 DNA: TGTGCCAGCAGTTACTCTTGGCAGGGTAGCACAGATACGCAGTATTTT. It is translated as CASSYSWQGSTDTQYF.

The genes are TRBV30 and TRBJ1-1, with D unclear. Germline V CDR1 and CDR2: GTSNPN, SVGIG (reference sequence). Deletions cut 2 bases from V and 1 base from J, with 8 bases between. The CDR3 length is 13 residues. The DNA of the CDR3 is TGTGCCTGGAGTAAAACATCGAACACTGAAGCTTTCTTT. Residues: CAWSKTSNTEAFF.

The chain has TRBV2 and TRBJ2-7; D gene unclear. Trimming stripped 3 bases from V and 3 bases from J, with 9 bases between. There are 13 residues in the CDR3. Looked up from germline, CDR1 is SNHLY and CDR2 is FYNNEI. The CDR3 DNA reads as TGTGCCAGCAGTGATGTGGGCAGCTACGAGCAGTACTTC. It is translated as CASSDVGSYEQYF.

The chain links TRBV19 to TRBJ1-2, with D maybe TRBD1 (6 bases). The V end was cut by 8 bases, the J end by 4 bases, with 17 bases between. The CDR3 totals 14 residues. Germline V lookup: CDR1 LNHDA, CDR2 SQIVND (reference sequence). Here the CDR3 reads CASRLTGRGYGYTF. CDR3 bases: TGTGCCAGTCGGTTAACAGGGCGCGGCTATGGCTACACCTTC.

CDR3 residues: CASSPPTSGSYNEQFF. DNA for the CDR3: TGTGCCAGCTCACCCCCGACTAGCGGGAGTTACAATGAGCAGTTCTTC. The rearrangement links TRBV18 to TRBJ2-1; 12 bases are a match to TRBD2. The CDR3 is made up of 16 amino acids. After removal of 3 bases from V and 4 bases from J, the junction contained 4 bases not matched to a gene. Germline V CDR1 and CDR2: KGHSH, LQKENI. The full variable domain, rest sourced from reference TRBV18 and TRBJ2-1, is NAGVMQNPRHLVRRRGQEARLRCSPMKGHSHVYWYRQLPEEGLKFMVYLQKENIIDESGMPKERFSAEFPKEGPSILRIQQVVRGDSAAYFCASSPPTSGSYNEQFFGPGTRLTVL.

The gene calls are TRBV9 and TRBJ2-3; 7 nucleotides match TRBD2. Germline loops: CDR1 SGDLS, CDR2 YYNGEE. The CDR3 runs to 16 residues. V lost 0 bases, J lost 4 bases, and 8 bases stayed unmatched. The CDR3 region has the DNA TGTGCCAGCAGCGTAGAGGGCGGGAGAAGGGCAGATACGCAGTATTTT. It codes for CASSVEGGRRADTQYF. The full variable domain, completed using reference TRBV9 and TRBJ2-3, is DSGVTQTPKHLITATGQRVTLRCSPRSGDLSVYWYQQSLDQGLQFLIQYYNGEERAKGNILERFSAQQFPDLHSELNLSSLELGDSALYFCASSVEGGRRADTQYFGPGTRLTVL.

The chain has TRBV7-2 and TRBJ2-1; perhaps TRBD1 as D (6 bases). V was shortened by 5 bases and J by 8 bases, with 19 bases between the two germline ends. From germline, CDR1 is SGHTA and CDR2 FQGNSA. This CDR3 is built from 15 residues. This CDR3 reads CASSQTHRVGDEQFF. CDR3 sequence (DNA): TGTGCCAGCAGCCAGACTCACAGGGTTGGGGATGAGCAGTTCTTC.

V and J are TRBV19 and TRBJ2-3; 12 bases are a match to TRBD2. J lost 5 bases, V lost 7 bases, and 7 bases had no gene match. CDR1 LNHDA and CDR2 SQIVND come from the germline V gene (reference sequence). The CDR3 has 15 residues. The CDR3 loop is CASKDSSGGVDTQYF. The CDR3 bases are TGTGCCAGTAAGGATTCTAGCGGGGGGGTAGATACGCAGTATTTT.

The V gene is TRBV19, the J gene TRBJ2-7; 9 bases match TRBD1. V shed 7 bases, J shed 5 bases, and the junction held 9 bases outside the gene matches. CDR1 and CDR2 (germline): LNHDA, SQIVND (reference sequence). The CDR3 totals 14 residues. CDR3 DNA: TGTGCCAGTAAAACGGGACAGGGCGCGAACGAGCAGTACTTC. Protein sequence: CASKTGQGANEQYF.

The chain joins TRBV6-2 or TRBV6-3 to TRBJ2-7; tentative D call: TRBD2 (7 bases). The CDR3 runs 15 residues. Per germline, CDR1 MNHEY and CDR2 SVGEGT. Trimming shortened V by 2 bases and J by 5 bases, and 16 bases separated the two germline ends. CDR3 protein: CASSYHDGGQDEQYF. CDR3 sequence (DNA): TGTGCCAGCAGTTACCATGACGGGGGGCAGGACGAGCAGTACTTC.

This clone came up once. The V and J genes are TRBV5-6 and TRBJ2-5, with D perhaps TRBD2 (5 bases). This CDR3 spans 15 amino acids. Germline-derived CDR1 and CDR2 are SGHDT and YYEEEE. V lost 4 bases and J lost 3, with 16 bases in between. In nucleotides, the CDR3 is TGTGCCAGCAGCCTAATGGCGGCCGGGAAAGAGACCCAGTACTTC. Translated: CASSLMAAGKETQYF.

This chain uses TRBV7-8 with TRBJ2-7, with D possibly being TRBD1 (6 bases). The CDR3 consists of 17 residues. In germline, CDR1 is SGHVS, CDR2 FQNEAQ. The ends were cut back, 4 bases at V and 3 bases at J, with 22 bases in the middle. The CDR3 region is CASSSSWTVRDNYEQYF. Here the CDR3 DNA reads TGTGCCAGCAGCTCATCATGGACAGTCAGAGATAACTACGAGCAGTACTTC. The full variable domain, rest sourced from reference TRBV7-8 and TRBJ2-7, is GAGVSQSPRYKVAKRGQDVALRCDPISGHVSLFWYQQALGQGPEFLTYFQNEAQLDKSGLPSDRFFAERPEGSVSTLKIQRTQQEDSAVYLCASSSSWTVRDNYEQYFGPGTRLTVT.

The V and J genes are TRBV5-4 and TRBJ2-7; 8 bases match TRBD2. In germline, CDR1 is SGHNT, CDR2 YYREEE (reference sequence). The J segment lost 2 bases and the V segment lost 5 bases, leaving 3 bases of the junction unmatched. The CDR3 extends over 13 amino acids. DNA of the CDR3: TGTGCCAGCAGTCGGGGGGGCCCCTACGAGCAGTACTTC. It yields the protein CASSRGGPYEQYF.

The rearrangement links TRBV5-1 to TRBJ1-5, with D perhaps matching TRBD1 (5 bases). This CDR3 has 15 residues. From germline, CDR1 is SGHRS and CDR2 YFSETQ. The germline V and J ends were trimmed by 2 bases and 0 bases, with 9 bases remaining between them. The CDR3 DNA follows: TGCGCCAGCAGCTTAAGTGACAGTAGCAATCAGCCCCAGCATTTT. This codes for CASSLSDSSNQPQHF.

CDR3 region: CASSLWGRGANQPQHF. The CDR3 region has the DNA TGTGCCAGCAGCTTATGGGGCAGGGGAGCCAATCAGCCCCAGCATTTT. The chain is built from TRBV7-2 and TRBJ1-5; weak D call: TRBD1 (6 bases). CDR3 length: 16 residues. Germline values: CDR1 SGHTA, CDR2 FQGNSA. V lost 2 bases to trimming and J lost 3 bases, with 14 bases between them.

The chain recombines TRBV5-4 with TRBJ2-3; perhaps TRBD2 as D (5 bases). Germline CDR1 SGHNT, CDR2 YYREEE (reference sequence). The CDR3 contains 16 residues. Trimming shortened V by 2 bases and J by 4 bases, and 17 bases separated the two germline ends. The CDR3 here is CASSFHPTSPPDTQYF. The DNA for the CDR3 is TGTGCCAGCAGCTTCCACCCTACTAGTCCGCCAGATACGCAGTATTTT.

The chain joins TRBV18 to TRBJ2-5; 11 bases agree with TRBD1. CDR1 and CDR2 (germline): KGHSH, LQKENI. The CDR3 sequence is 17 residues long. The ends lost 2 bases at V and 7 bases at J; junction bases unmatched: 12. The CDR3 coding sequence is TGTGCCAGCTCACCAAGGCGGGACAGGGGGTCCCCAAGGACCCAGTACTTC. This codes for CASSPRRDRGSPRTQYF.

The chain joins TRBV20-1 to TRBJ2-3; 11 nucleotides agree with TRBD2. Germline CDR1 DFQATT, CDR2 SNEGSKA (reference sequence). J lost 12 bases, V lost 2 bases, and 1 base had no gene match. This CDR3 contains 11 residues. DNA of the CDR3: TGCAGTGCTAGAACTAGCGGGAGACAGTATTTT. As protein: CSARTSGRQYF.

The gene calls are TRBV7-2 and TRBJ1-3; tentatively, D is TRBD1 (6 bases). The CDR3 has 15 amino acids. Germline CDR1 reads SGHTA; CDR2 reads FQGNSA. V lost 5 bases and J lost 4, with 15 bases in between. CDR3 sequence (DNA): TGTGCCAGCAGCCTAGGGACACTCGAGGGAAACACCATATATTTT. Encoded protein: CASSLGTLEGNTIYF. The complete variable domain, with remaining parts taken from reference TRBV7-2 and TRBJ1-3, reads GAGVSQSPSNKVTEKGKDVELRCDPISGHTALYWYRQSLGQGLEFLIYFQGNSAPDKSGLPSDRFSAERTGGSVSTLTIQRTQQEDSAVYLCASSLGTLEGNTIYFGEGSWLTVV.

The chain recombines TRBV5-1 with TRBJ2-1; 14 bases match TRBD2. The CDR3 runs to 15 residues. The V gene end was trimmed by 4 bases and the J gene end by 10 bases; junction bases not matched to a gene: 7. The germline V gene encodes CDR1 SGHRS and CDR2 YFSETQ. This CDR3 is CASSRGLAGVQEQFF. The DNA of the CDR3 is TGCGCCAGCAGCCGGGGACTAGCGGGGGTCCAAGAGCAGTTCTTC.

The chain recombines TRBV11-2 with TRBJ2-2; no firm D call. CDR3 length: 14 residues. Germline V gene data show CDR1 as SGHAT and CDR2 as FQNNGV. V lost 1 base to trimming and J lost 5 bases, with 8 bases between them. CDR3 DNA sequence: TGTGCCAGCAGCTTAGGCCAGAGGACCGGGGAGCTGTTTTTT. Amino acid sequence: CASSLGQRTGELFF.

The chain joins TRBV7-9 to TRBJ2-3; D is unclear. CDR1 and CDR2 (germline): SEHNR, FQNEAQ (reference sequence). V lost 10 bases and J 4 bases, leaving 18 bases between the germline ends. The CDR3 sequence is 14 residues long. CDR3: CANDSPYRSDTQYF. The CDR3, as DNA: TGTGCCAACGATTCCCCATACAGATCAGATACGCAGTATTTT. Drawing the rest from reference TRBV7-9 and TRBJ2-3, the complete variable domain is DTGVSQNPRHKITKRGQNVTFRCDPISEHNRLYWYRQTLGQGPEFLTYFQNEAQLEKSRLLSDRFSAERPKGSFSTLEIQRTEQGDSAMYLCANDSPYRSDTQYFGPGTRLTVL.

This sequence joins TRBV18 and TRBJ2-7; possible D gene TRBD1, 6 bases. Germline lookup yields CDR1 KGHSH and CDR2 LQKENI. The V gene lost 3 bases and the J gene lost 0 bases, with 12 bases spanning the gap. This CDR3 region has 15 residues. The CDR3: CASSPRQEFSYEQYF. DNA of the CDR3: TGTGCCAGCTCACCCCGACAGGAGTTCTCCTACGAGCAGTACTTC. Full variable domain (outside the CDR3, taken from reference TRBV18 and TRBJ2-7): NAGVMQNPRHLVRRRGQEARLRCSPMKGHSHVYWYRQLPEEGLKFMVYLQKENIIDESGMPKERFSAEFPKEGPSILRIQQVVRGDSAAYFCASSPRQEFSYEQYFGPGTRLTVT.

This clone has only a few counts. The chain links TRBV29-1 to TRBJ2-7; D gene uncertain. CDR1 is SQVTM and CDR2 is ANQGSEA in the germline V gene. This CDR3 is 13 amino acids long. The V end was cut by 4 bases, the J end by 0 bases, with 10 bases between. In nucleotides, the CDR3 is TGCAGCGTTGGAATAGCTCCCTCCTACGAGCAGTACTTC. It yields the protein CSVGIAPSYEQYF.

This clone was found once. The chain has TRBV9 and TRBJ2-3; 9 bases fit TRBD1. From germline, CDR1 is SGDLS and CDR2 YYNGEE. V dropped 3 bases and J dropped 11; count of bases not matched to a gene: 1. The CDR3 is 11 amino acids. The CDR3 sequence is CASSAGQGQYF. In DNA, the CDR3 is TGTGCCAGCAGCGCGGGACAGGGGCAGTATTTT.

The chain uses TRBV6-5 and TRBJ1-1; D is ambiguous. This CDR3 region has 13 residues. Deletions cut 11 bases from V and 1 base from J, with 14 bases between. Germline CDR1 reads MNHEY; CDR2 reads SVGAGI. The CDR3 DNA is TGTGCCCTCCGATACTATGGGAACACTGAAGCTTTCTTT. It codes for CALRYYGNTEAFF.

This rearrangement joins TRBV5-1 to TRBJ1-2; TRBD1 agrees at 12 bases. The CDR3 extends over 16 amino acids. Germline CDR1 and CDR2: SGHRS and YFSETQ. V shed 4 bases, J shed 4 bases, and the junction held 8 bases outside the gene matches. DNA for the CDR3: TGCGCCAGCAGCGGAGGGACAGGGGGCGGTACCTATGGCTACACCTTC. This sequence encodes CASSGGTGGGTYGYTF.

This clone has just a few counts. V gene TRBV19 combines with J gene TRBJ1-1; 7 bases agree with TRBD1. This CDR3 contains 13 residues. The V and J ends lost 3 bases and 8 bases, in that order; junction bases with no gene match: 6. Per the germline V gene, CDR1 is LNHDA and CDR2 is SQIVND (reference sequence). The CDR3 DNA follows: TGTGCCAGTAGTATGATGGGACAGACGGAAGCTTTCTTT. It translates to CASSMMGQTEAFF.

The chain carries TRBV27 and TRBJ1-2, with TRBD1 matching over 10 bases. V gave up 3 bases and J gave up 5 bases; unmatched junction bases: 9. Germline V gene sequence: CDR1 MNHEY, CDR2 SMNVEV (reference sequence). CDR3 length: 16 amino acids. The CDR3 spells CASSFQPPGQGYGYTF. The CDR3 bases are TGTGCCAGCAGTTTCCAACCCCCGGGACAGGGGTATGGCTACACCTTC.